The 10 T cell receptor beta chains presented below share a single source sample, sequenced in a study of blood T cells in healthy people across ages. Together with a sample-barcoded 5' primer, a J-beta primer mix was included in a second PCR lasting about 7 to 12 cycles. MiXCR, applied by TCRdb to the 5' RACE reads, yields one record per CDR3 protein. This table holds 1.8 million or so distinct CDR3 sequences, about 39% found once. The sample taken for sequencing was blood. Every receptor here comes from a human donor in good health.

This chain's CDR3 is CSARAGGHNEQFF. CDR3 sequence (DNA): TGCAGTGCTAGAGCGGGGGGGCACAATGAGCAGTTCTTC. The chain couples TRBV20-1 to TRBJ2-1, with TRBD2 identical over 8 bases. The germline gives CDR1 DFQATT, CDR2 SNEGSKA (reference sequence). This CDR3 is built from 13 residues. V lost 1 base to trimming and J lost 5 bases; unmatched junction nucleotides: 1.

This clonotype has only a few counts. The gene calls are TRBV12-3 or TRBV12-4 and TRBJ1-5; no definite D call. V dropped 10 bases and J dropped 5 bases, with 15 bases sitting between them. The CDR3 extends over 13 amino acids. The CDR3 sequence is CATHQHPDQPQHF. The CDR3 DNA reads as TGTGCCACCCACCAGCATCCGGATCAGCCCCAGCATTTT.

This clonotype has more than one count but fewer than ten. The gene calls are TRBV7-9 and TRBJ1-2; the D gene is possibly TRBD1 (6 bases). CDR3 size: 15 residues. V was trimmed by 3 bases and J by 6 bases, leaving 17 bases between them. Germline-derived CDR1 and CDR2 are SEHNR and FQNEAQ (reference sequence). The DNA for the CDR3 is TGTGCCAGCAGCTTTACAGGGCGGGAGTACGATGGCTACACCTTC. As protein: CASSFTGREYDGYTF.

This clonotype was picked up a small number of times. J is TRBJ2-6 and V is TRBV13; D call uncertain. CDR1 and CDR2 from the germline V gene are PRHDT and FYEKMQ (reference sequence). V gave up 2 bases and J gave up 0 bases, with 8 bases separating them. The CDR3 sequence is 16 residues long. The CDR3 nucleotides read TGTGCCAGCAGCTTACGGGTTATCTCTGGGGCCAACGTCCTGACTTTC. This sequence encodes CASSLRVISGANVLTF.

This clonotype appeared a few times. This chain joins TRBV7-2 and TRBJ2-4; D uncertain. Trimming left V 7 bases short and J 3 bases short, with 16 bases between. Germline V CDR1 and CDR2: SGHTA, FQGNSA. CDR3 length: 15 residues. The DNA for the CDR3 is TGTGCCAGCACCGATGACCCCTCGGGCAAAAACATTCAGTACTTC. Amino acids: CASTDDPSGKNIQYF. Full variable domain (rest looked up from reference TRBV7-2 and TRBJ2-4): GAGVSQSPSNKVTEKGKDVELRCDPISGHTALYWYRQSLGQGLEFLIYFQGNSAPDKSGLPSDRFSAERTGGSVSTLTIQRTQQEDSAVYLCASTDDPSGKNIQYFGAGTRLSVL.

Regarding this clonotype: The junction departs from the called germline gene at one end, perhaps through a read error. The rearrangement joins TRBV10-3 to TRBJ1-2; a possible D gene is TRBD1 (6 bases). From germline, CDR1 is ENHRY and CDR2 SYGVKD. The CDR3 length is 12 residues. As DNA, the CDR3 is TGTGCCACCAGTGAGGCGAACAGGGAAGGCACCTTC. This sequence encodes CATSEANREGTF.

This clonotype was seen a few times. The J gene is TRBJ1-1, the V gene TRBV28; D is possibly TRBD1 (6 bases). CDR1 and CDR2 from the germline V gene are MDHEN and SYDVKM. The germline V and J ends were trimmed by 5 bases and 3 bases, with 16 bases remaining between them. This CDR3 is 15 amino acids long. The CDR3 region is CASSTRLGGHTEAFF. The DNA for the CDR3 is TGTGCCAGCAGTACCCGCCTCGGGGGCCACACTGAAGCTTTCTTT. Looking up the rest from reference TRBV28 and TRBJ1-1 gives the full variable domain: DVKVTQSSRYLVKRTGEKVFLECVQDMDHENMFWYRQDPGLGLRLIYFSYDVKMKEKGDIPEGYSVSREKKERFSLILESASTNQTSMYLCASSTRLGGHTEAFFGQGTRLTVV.

The chain links TRBV7-2 to TRBJ1-2; 9 nucleotides line up with TRBD1. Germline V lookup: CDR1 SGHTA, CDR2 FQGNSA. V lost 4 bases, J lost 1 base, and 19 bases stayed unmatched. This CDR3 spans 20 amino acids. The CDR3 DNA sequence: TGTGCCAGCAGCTCCCGATTTAGCCCGGGACAGGGAGGAAGTAACTATGGCTACACCTTC. Translating it yields CASSSRFSPGQGGSNYGYTF.

J is TRBJ1-5 and V is TRBV20-1; D might be TRBD1 (5 bases). The CDR3 contains 15 residues. Germline V gives CDR1 DFQATT, CDR2 SNEGSKA (reference sequence). CDR3 in amino acids: CSAFIFREGNQPQHF. The CDR3 region has the DNA TGCAGCGCCTTCATTTTCAGGGAGGGTAATCAGCCCCAGCATTTT.

This clonotype was found many times. The rearrangement joins TRBV2 to TRBJ2-3, with 10 bases lining up with TRBD2. The CDR3 has 15 amino acids. Trimming removed 6 bases from V and 7 bases from J; junction bases left unmatched: 10. The germline V gene encodes CDR1 SNHLY and CDR2 FYNNEI. The CDR3 spells CASRPISGGANTQYF. The CDR3 coding sequence is TGTGCCAGCAGACCAATCAGCGGGGGGGCGAATACGCAGTATTTT.